The 5 T cell receptor beta chains given below trace back to one sample, sequenced in a study of post-analysis software for immune sequencing data. Unique molecular identifiers were present in the TCR beta cDNA libraries. One entry per CDR3 protein results from TCRdb running MiXCR on the PCR reads. The data contain about 560,000 distinct CDR3 sequences, around 47% of them singletons. The antigens these receptors bind are not known. Study-wide findings and caveats: Controls showed lower frequencies than patients for four to six TRBV segments, and TRBV5-6, TRBV5-1 and TRBV20-1 were among these.

Sequencing was performed on blood. The receptors derive from a girl under 18 with multiple sclerosis.

The V and J genes are TRBV7-9 and TRBJ2-7; D not resolved. V lost 11 bases and J lost 0, with 11 bases in between. The CDR3 runs 12 residues. CDR1 and CDR2 from the germline V gene are SEHNR and FQNEAQ (reference sequence). CDR3 sequence: CAGAPSSYEQYF. The DNA for the CDR3 is TGTGCCGGCGCGCCCAGCTCCTACGAGCAGTACTTC.

Only a few counts were recorded for this clonotype. J is TRBJ2-1 and V is TRBV7-3; 10 bases agree with TRBD2. From germline, CDR1 is SGHTA and CDR2 FQGTGA. The CDR3 length is 12 residues. Trimming cost V 4 bases and J 14 bases; bases outside gene matches: 5. The CDR3 DNA follows: TGTGCCAGCAGCTCAAACGGACTAGCGGAGTTCTTC. This codes for CASSSNGLAEFF.

This clonotype was observed a handful of times. The chain carries TRBV5-1 and TRBJ2-7; possibly TRBD2 for D (6 bases). V was shortened by 4 bases and J by 2 bases, with 16 bases between the two germline ends. Germline V CDR1 and CDR2: SGHRS, YFSETQ. This CDR3 comprises 15 residues. Written as DNA, the CDR3 is TGCGCCAGCAGCCCCCCCGGCGCGGGGACCTACGAGCAGTACTTC. This encodes CASSPPGAGTYEQYF.

This chain joins TRBV5-6 and TRBJ2-1; D uncertain. Trimming stripped 3 bases from V and 3 bases from J, with 7 bases between. Germline V gene sequence: CDR1 SGHDT, CDR2 YYEEEE. The CDR3 runs 13 residues. The CDR3 protein is CASSSDVYNEQFF. As DNA, the CDR3 is TGTGCCAGCAGCTCGGATGTCTACAATGAGCAGTTCTTC.

The chain couples TRBV14 to TRBJ2-5, with TRBD1 as a possible D gene (5 bases). V was pared by 2 bases and J by 7 bases, with 14 bases between. Germline CDR1 is SGHDN and CDR2 is FVKESK. This CDR3 spans 14 amino acids. CDR3 DNA sequence: TGTGCCAGCAGCCAATCCAGGGTAGGCCTGACCCAGTACTTC. Its translation is CASSQSRVGLTQYF.